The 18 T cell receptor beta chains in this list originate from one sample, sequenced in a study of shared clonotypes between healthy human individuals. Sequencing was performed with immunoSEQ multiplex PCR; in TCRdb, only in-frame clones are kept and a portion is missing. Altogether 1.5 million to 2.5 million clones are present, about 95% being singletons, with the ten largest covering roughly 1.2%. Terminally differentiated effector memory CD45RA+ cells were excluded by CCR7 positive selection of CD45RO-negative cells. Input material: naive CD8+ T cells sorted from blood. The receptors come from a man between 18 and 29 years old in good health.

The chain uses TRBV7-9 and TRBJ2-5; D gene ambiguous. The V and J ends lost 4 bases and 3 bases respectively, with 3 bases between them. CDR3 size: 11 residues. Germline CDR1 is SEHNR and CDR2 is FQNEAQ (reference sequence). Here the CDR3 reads CASSYKETQYF. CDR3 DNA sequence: TGTGCCAGCAGCTATAAAGAGACCCAGTACTTC.

The CDR3 DNA reads as TGTGCCAGCATAGGCCCATGGGAAGAACGGGCTGAGCAGTTCTTC. Protein: CASIGPWEERAEQFF. The chain combines TRBV7-9 with TRBJ2-1; no definite D call. Trimming shortened V by 7 bases and J by 9 bases, and 22 bases separated the two germline ends. The germline V gene encodes CDR1 SEHNR and CDR2 FQNEAQ (reference sequence). CDR3 length: 15 residues.

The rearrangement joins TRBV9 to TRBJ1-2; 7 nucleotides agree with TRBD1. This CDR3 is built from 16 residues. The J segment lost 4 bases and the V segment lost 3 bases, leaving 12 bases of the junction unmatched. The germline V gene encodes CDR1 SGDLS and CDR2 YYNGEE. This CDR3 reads CASSGTRQGWAYGYTF. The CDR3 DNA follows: TGTGCCAGCAGCGGGACTAGACAGGGCTGGGCCTATGGCTACACCTTC.

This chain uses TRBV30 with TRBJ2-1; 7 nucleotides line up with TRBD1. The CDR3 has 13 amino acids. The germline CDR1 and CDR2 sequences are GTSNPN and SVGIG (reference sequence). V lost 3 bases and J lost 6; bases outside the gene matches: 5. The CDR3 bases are TGTGCCTGGAGCCTGGGACAGATCAATGAGCAGTTCTTC. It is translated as CAWSLGQINEQFF.

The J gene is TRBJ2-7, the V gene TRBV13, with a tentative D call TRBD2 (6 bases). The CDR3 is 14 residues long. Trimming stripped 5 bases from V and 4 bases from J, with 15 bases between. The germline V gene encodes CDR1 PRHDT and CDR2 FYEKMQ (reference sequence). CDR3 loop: CASSQWTTRYEQYF. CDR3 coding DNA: TGTGCCAGCAGCCAATGGACTACTCGGTACGAGCAGTACTTC.

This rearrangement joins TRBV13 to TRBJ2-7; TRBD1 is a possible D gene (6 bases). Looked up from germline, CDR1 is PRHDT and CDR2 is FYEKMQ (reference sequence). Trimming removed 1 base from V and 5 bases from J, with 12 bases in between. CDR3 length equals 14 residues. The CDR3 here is CASSLDGSGDEQYF. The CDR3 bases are TGTGCCAGCAGCTTAGATGGATCAGGGGACGAGCAGTACTTC.

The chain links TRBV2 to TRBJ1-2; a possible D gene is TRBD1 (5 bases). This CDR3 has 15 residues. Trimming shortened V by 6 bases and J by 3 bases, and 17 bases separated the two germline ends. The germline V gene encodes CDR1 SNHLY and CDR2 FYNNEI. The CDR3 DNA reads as TGTGCCAGCAGCCAAGCGACAGAAATAGACTATGGCTACACCTTC. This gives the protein CASSQATEIDYGYTF.

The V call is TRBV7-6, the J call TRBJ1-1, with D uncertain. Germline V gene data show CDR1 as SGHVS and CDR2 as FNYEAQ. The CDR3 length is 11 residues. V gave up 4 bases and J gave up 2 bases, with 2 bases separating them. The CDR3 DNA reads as TGTGCCAGCAGCTCTAACACTGAAGCTTTCTTT. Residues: CASSSNTEAFF. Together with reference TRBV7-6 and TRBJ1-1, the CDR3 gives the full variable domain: GAGVSQSPRYKVTKRGQDVALRCDPISGHVSLYWYRQALGQGPEFLTYFNYEAQQDKSGLPNDRFSAERPEGSISTLTIQRTEQRDSAMYRCASSSNTEAFFGQGTRLTVV.

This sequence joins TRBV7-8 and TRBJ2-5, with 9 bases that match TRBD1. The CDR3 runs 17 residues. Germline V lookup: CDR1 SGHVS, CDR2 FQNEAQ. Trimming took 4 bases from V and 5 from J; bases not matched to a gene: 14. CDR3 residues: CASSSEMPGQGIETQYF. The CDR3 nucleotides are TGTGCCAGCAGCTCGGAAATGCCGGGACAGGGAATTGAGACCCAGTACTTC.

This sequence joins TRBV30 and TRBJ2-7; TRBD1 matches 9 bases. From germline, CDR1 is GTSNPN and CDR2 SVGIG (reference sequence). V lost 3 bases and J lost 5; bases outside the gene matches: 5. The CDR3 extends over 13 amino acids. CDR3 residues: CAWRDRGRDEQYF. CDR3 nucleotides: TGTGCCTGGAGGGACAGGGGTAGAGACGAGCAGTACTTC.

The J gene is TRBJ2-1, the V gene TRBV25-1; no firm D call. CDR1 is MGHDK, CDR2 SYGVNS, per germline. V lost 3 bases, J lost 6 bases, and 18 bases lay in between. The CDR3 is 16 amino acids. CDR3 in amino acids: CASSDRWTLPSNEQFF. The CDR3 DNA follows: TGTGCCAGCAGTGACCGGTGGACGCTTCCTTCCAATGAGCAGTTCTTC.

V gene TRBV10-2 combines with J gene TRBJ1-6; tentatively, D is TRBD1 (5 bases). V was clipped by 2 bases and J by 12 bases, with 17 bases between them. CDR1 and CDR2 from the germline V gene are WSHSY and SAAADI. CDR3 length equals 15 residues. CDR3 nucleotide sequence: TGCGCCAGCAGTGAGGGTCCAGGGCCCGGCGAACCCCTCCACTTT. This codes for CASSEGPGPGEPLHF.

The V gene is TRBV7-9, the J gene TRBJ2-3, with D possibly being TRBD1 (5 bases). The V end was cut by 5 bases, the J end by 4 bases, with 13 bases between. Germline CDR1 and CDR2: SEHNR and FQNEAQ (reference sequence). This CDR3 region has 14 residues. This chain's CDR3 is CASSPGNEPDTQYF. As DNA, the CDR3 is TGTGCCAGCAGCCCAGGGAACGAGCCAGATACGCAGTATTTT. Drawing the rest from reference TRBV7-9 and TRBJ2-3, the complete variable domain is DTGVSQNPRHKITKRGQNVTFRCDPISEHNRLYWYRQTLGQGPEFLTYFQNEAQLEKSRLLSDRFSAERPKGSFSTLEIQRTEQGDSAMYLCASSPGNEPDTQYFGPGTRLTVL.

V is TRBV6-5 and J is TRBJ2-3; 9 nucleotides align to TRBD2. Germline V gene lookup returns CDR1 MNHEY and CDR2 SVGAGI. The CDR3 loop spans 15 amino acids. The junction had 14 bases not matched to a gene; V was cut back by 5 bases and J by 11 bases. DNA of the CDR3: TGTGCCAGCAGTCCCGGGGTAGCGGGGGCCGACGAGCAGTATTTT. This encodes CASSPGVAGADEQYF.

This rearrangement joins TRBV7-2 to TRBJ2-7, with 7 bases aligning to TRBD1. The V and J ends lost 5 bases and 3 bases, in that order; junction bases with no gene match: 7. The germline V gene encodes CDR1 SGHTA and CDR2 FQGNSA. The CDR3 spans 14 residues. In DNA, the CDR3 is TGTGCCAGCAGCACCCCGGGACAGCACTACGAGCAGTACTTC. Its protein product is CASSTPGQHYEQYF.

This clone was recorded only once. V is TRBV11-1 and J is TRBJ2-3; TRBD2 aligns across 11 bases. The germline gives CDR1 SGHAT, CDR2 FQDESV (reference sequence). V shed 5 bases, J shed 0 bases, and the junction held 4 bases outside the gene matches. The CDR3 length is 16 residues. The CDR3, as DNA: TGTGCCAGCAGCGAGCTAGCGGGGGGAAGCACAGATACGCAGTATTTT. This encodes CASSELAGGSTDTQYF.

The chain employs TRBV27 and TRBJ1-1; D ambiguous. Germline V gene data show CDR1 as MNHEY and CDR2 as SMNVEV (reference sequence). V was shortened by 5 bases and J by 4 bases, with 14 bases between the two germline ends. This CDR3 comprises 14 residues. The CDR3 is CASSLSAMGTEAFF. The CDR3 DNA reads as TGTGCCAGCAGTCTCTCGGCCATGGGCACTGAAGCTTTCTTT.

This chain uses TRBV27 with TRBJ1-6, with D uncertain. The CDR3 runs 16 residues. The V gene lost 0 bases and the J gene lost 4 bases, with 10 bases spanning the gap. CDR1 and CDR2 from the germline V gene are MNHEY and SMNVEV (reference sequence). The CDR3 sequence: CASSLSHGFYNSPLHF. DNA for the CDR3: TGTGCCAGCAGTTTATCGCACGGGTTTTATAATTCACCCCTCCACTTT.